The present T cell receptor (beta chain) was sequenced within a study of sequential checkpoint blockade in melanoma. Study context: Arm A got nivolumab then ipilimumab; arm B the reverse, 1:1. Findings and limits, study-wide: Response in arm A was associated with pretreatment TIL clonality.

Stated treatment: randomized to nivolumab then ipilimumab (arm A) or the reverse (arm B). The protocol was immunoSEQ multiplex PCR, while the TCRdb copy is restricted to in-frame clones and leaves out a portion. The profile shows under 15,000 clones, about a quarter of them singletons. Remarks on this clone: Antigen specificity is unknown.

The germline gives CDR1 LNHDA, CDR2 SQIVND (reference sequence). The CDR3 runs to 13 residues. With 3 bases removed from V and 9 bases from J, the gap between germline ends came to 12 bases. The chain employs TRBV19 and TRBJ2-1, with D hard to call. The sample consisted of tumor tissue (inferred from file names), taken from a patient given nivolumab and ipilimumab in sequence. The sequence came from a human donor with melanoma. CDR3 sequence reads: CASSISGWGEQFF. As DNA, the CDR3 is TGTGCCAGTAGTATTTCCGGGTGGGGTGAGCAGTTCTTC.